This T cell receptor (beta chain) emerged from a study of neurological immune-mediated disorders. The unsorted libraries originated from 2 million PBMCs that had been stored at -80 C. This clonotype was recorded many times. Its antigen is as yet unknown. The ends lost 6 bases at V and 7 bases at J; junction bases unmatched: 13. The CDR3 extends over 16 amino acids. Germline CDR1 reads SGHVS; CDR2 reads FNYEAQ. MiXCR, applied by TCRdb to the 5' RACE reads, yields one record per CDR3 protein. The sample lists about 120,000 distinct CDR3 sequences; about 3.4% were seen once. Study-level findings and limits: Multiple sclerosis, the disease with the least TCR clonal expansion, fell below healthy controls, whereas HTLV-1-associated myelopathy showed the most. Subjects shared no identical expanded-clone CDR3 amino acid sequences, suggesting private TCR-beta repertoires in all groups.

V and J are TRBV7-6 and TRBJ2-2; TRBD1 agrees at 8 bases. This receptor was obtained from a woman aged 25-40 years with multiple sclerosis. The material sequenced was PBMCs. CDR3 protein: CASSSTETGAVGELFF. The DNA for the CDR3 is TGTGCCAGCAGTTCCACCGAGACAGGGGCGGTCGGGGAGCTGTTTTTT.